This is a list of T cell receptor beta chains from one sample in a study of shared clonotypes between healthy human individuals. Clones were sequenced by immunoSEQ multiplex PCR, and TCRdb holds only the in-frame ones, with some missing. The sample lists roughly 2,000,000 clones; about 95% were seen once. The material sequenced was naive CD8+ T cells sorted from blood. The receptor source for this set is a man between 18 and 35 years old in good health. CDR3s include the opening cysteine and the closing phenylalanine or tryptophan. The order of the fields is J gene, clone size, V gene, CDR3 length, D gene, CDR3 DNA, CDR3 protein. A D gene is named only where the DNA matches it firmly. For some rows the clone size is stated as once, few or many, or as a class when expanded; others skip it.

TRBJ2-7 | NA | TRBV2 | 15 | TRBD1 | TGTGCCAGCAGTGAAGGGGACAGGGGGAGCTACGAGCAGTACTTC | CASSEGDRGSYEQYF
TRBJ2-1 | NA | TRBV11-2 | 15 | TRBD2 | TGTGCCAGCAGCTTAGAGGCGGGAGGGAACAATGAGCAGTTCTTC | CASSLEAGGNNEQFF
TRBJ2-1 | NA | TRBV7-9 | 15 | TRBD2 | TGTGCCAGCAGCTTAGGCGCGGGAGGCTCCAATGAGCAGTTCTTC | CASSLGAGGSNEQFF
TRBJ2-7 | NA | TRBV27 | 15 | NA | TGTGCCAGCAGTTTTGGGCGGACCCCCAGGTACGAGCAGTACTTC | CASSFGRTPRYEQYF
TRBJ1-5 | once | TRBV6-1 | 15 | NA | TGTGCCAGCAGTGCGGACAGCGATAGCAATCAGCCCCAGCATTTT | CASSADSDSNQPQHF
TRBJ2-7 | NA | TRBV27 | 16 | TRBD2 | TGTGCCAGCGGTAACCTCGGGACTAGCGGGAGTTACGAGCAGTACTTC | CASGNLGTSGSYEQYF
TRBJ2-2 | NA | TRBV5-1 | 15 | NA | TGCGCCAGCAGCTTAAGAGGGGCGAACACCGGGGAGCTGTTTTTT | CASSLRGANTGELFF
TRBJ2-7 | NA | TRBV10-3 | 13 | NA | TGTGCCATCAACCAGGGGTCAACCTACGAGCAGTACTTC | CAINQGSTYEQYF
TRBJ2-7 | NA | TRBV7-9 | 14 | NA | TGTGCCAGCAGCTTAGTGGGAGAGGCCCACGAGCAGTACTTC | CASSLVGEAHEQYF
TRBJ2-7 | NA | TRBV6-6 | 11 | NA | TGTGCCAGCAGTGACCTCTACGAGCAGTACTTC | CASSDLYEQYF
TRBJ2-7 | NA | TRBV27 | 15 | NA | TGTGCCAGCAGTCAATTACTGCCCAGGGACCACGAGCAGTACTTC | CASSQLLPRDHEQYF
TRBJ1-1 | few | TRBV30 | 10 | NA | TGTGCCTGGAGTGCCGGGAATCCTTTCTTT | CAWSAGNPFF
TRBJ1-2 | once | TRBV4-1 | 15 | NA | TGCGCCAGCAGCCAAGAAGGGTATTCCAACTATGGCTACACCTTC | CASSQEGYSNYGYTF
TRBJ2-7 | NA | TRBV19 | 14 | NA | TGTGCCAGTAGTCATGCGGTCCGGGACTACGAGCAGTACTTC | CASSHAVRDYEQYF
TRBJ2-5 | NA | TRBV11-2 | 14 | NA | TGTGCCAGCAGCTTTACAGGGTACCAAGAGACCCAGTACTTC | CASSFTGYQETQYF
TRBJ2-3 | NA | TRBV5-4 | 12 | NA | TGTGCCAGCAGCTTGGCGGGAGAAGCGCAGTATTTT | CASSLAGEAQYF
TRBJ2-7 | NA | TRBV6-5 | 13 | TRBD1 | TGTGCCAGCAGTTACACAGGGGTCTACGAGCAGTACTTC | CASSYTGVYEQYF
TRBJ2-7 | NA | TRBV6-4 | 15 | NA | TGTGCCAGCAGTGACAATACGTTAGGATATTACGAGCAGTACTTC | CASSDNTLGYYEQYF
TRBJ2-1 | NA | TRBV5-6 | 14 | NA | TGTGCCAGCAGCTTGGCCTTCGCGAACAATGAGCAGTTCTTC | CASSLAFANNEQFF
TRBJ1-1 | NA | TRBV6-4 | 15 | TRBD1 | TGTGCCAGCAGGGACAGGGGGCAAGTGAACACTGAAGCTTTCTTT | CASRDRGQVNTEAFF
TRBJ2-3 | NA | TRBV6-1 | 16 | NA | TGTGCCAGCAGTGAAACCAGTCTAGGTGGGACAGATACGCAGTATTTT | CASSETSLGGTDTQYF
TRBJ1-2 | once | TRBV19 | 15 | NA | TGTGCCAGTAGTATAGAAGTCGGTGTTGGATATGGCTACACCTTC | CASSIEVGVGYGYTF
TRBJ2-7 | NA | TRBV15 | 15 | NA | TGTGCCACCAGCATGGTTAGGACGCTTCCCTACGAGCAGTACTTC | CATSMVRTLPYEQYF
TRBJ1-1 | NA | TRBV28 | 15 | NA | TGTGCCAGCGATAAACCCCGGGGGTTGAACACTGAAGCTTTCTTT | CASDKPRGLNTEAFF
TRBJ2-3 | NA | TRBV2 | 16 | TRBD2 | TGTGCCAGCAGTGATCTTAGCGGGAGGGGCACAGATACGCAGTATTTT | CASSDLSGRGTDTQYF
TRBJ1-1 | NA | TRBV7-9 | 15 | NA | TGCGCCAGCAGCCAAGATCCGTCGGGCATCACTGAAGCTTTCTTT | CASSQDPSGITEAFF
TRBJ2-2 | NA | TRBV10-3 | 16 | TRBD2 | TGTGCCATCAGTGGGGAGCGGGAGGGCCTCGGCGGGGAGCTGTTTTTT | CAISGEREGLGGELFF
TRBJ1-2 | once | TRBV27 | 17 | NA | TGTGCCACCAGAGAAGTTGGCACCGGGAGCCTTAACTATGGCTACACCTTC | CATREVGTGSLNYGYTF
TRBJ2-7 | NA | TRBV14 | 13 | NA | TGTGCCAGCAGCCAATGGGGGCTCTACGAGCAGTACTTC | CASSQWGLYEQYF
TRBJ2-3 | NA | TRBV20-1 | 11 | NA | TGCAGTGCTAGAGATACGGATACGCAGTATTTT | CSARDTDTQYF
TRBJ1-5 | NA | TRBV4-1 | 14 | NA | TGCGCCAGCAGCCAAGAGCGGCTAAATCAGCCCCAGCATTTT | CASSQERLNQPQHF
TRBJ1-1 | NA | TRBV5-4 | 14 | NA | TGTGCCAGCAGCTTGGGCTCAGGGTGGGCTGAAGCTTTCTTT | CASSLGSGWAEAFF
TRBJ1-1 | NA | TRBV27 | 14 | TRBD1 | TGTGCCAGCAGAGAACAGGGGGCCGCCACTGAAGCTTTCTTT | CASREQGAATEAFF
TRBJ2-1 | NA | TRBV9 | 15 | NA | TGTGCCAGCAGCGCAGGGATTGTCTCCTACAATGAGCAGTTCTTC | CASSAGIVSYNEQFF
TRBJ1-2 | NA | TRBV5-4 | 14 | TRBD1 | TGTGCCAGCAGCCCGGGACAGGGGATGTATGGCTACACCTTC | CASSPGQGMYGYTF
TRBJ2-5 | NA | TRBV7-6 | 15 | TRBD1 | TGTGCCAGCAGCTTAGCGCATTCAGGGGGTAGTGACCAGTACTTC | CASSLAHSGGSDQYF
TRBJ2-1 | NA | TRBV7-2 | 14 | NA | TGTGCCAGCAGCTGGGGGCAAGTCTACAATGAGCAGTTCTTC | CASSWGQVYNEQFF
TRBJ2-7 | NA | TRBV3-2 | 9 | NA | TGTGTCCCGTTGAACGAGCAGTACTTC | CVPLNEQYF
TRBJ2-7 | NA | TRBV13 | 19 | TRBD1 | TGTGCCAGCAGCGGGCCCGGGACAGGGCACGCGGGATCCTACTACGAGCAGTACTTC | CASSGPGTGHAGSYYEQYF
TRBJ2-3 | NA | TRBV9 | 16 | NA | TGTGCCAGCAGCGTCCATAGCGATTACAGCACAGATACGCAGTATTTT | CASSVHSDYSTDTQYF
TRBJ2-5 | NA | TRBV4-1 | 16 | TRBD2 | TGCGCCAGCAGCCAAGAACTAGCGGGAAGTGGAGAGACCCAGTACTTC | CASSQELAGSGETQYF
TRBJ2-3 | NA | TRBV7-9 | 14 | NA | TGTGCCAGCAGGGGAGGGGGTAGCACAGATACGCAGTATTTT | CASRGGGSTDTQYF
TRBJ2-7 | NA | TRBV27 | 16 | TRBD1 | TGTGCCAGCAGTTTATCCGCCGGGACAGGCTCCTACGAGCAGTACTTC | CASSLSAGTGSYEQYF
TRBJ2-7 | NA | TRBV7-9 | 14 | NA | TGTGCCAGCAGCCATCCTCTGAGGACCTACGAGCAGTACTTC | CASSHPLRTYEQYF
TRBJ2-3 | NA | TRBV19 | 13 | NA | TGTGCCAGTAGGTCAGGCATAACAGATACGCAGTATTTT | CASRSGITDTQYF
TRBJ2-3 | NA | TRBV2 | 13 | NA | TGTGCCAGCAGTGGTTCGCTCCCAGATACGCAGTATTTT | CASSGSLPDTQYF
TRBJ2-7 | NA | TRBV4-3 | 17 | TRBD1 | TGCGCCAGCAGCCAAGATATGGGGACAGGTATAGAGAACGAGCAGTACTTC | CASSQDMGTGIENEQYF
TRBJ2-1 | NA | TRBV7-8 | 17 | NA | TGTGCCAGCAGCTTGGACGACGGGGAACACTCCTACAATGAGCAGTTCTTC | CASSLDDGEHSYNEQFF
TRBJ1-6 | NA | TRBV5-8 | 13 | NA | TGTGCCAGCAGCCTCACGGGGGAGGGCGTCCTCCACTTT | CASSLTGEGVLHF
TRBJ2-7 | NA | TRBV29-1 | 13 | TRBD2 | TGCAGCGTTTTATCGACTAGCGGGGGTGAACAGTACTTC | CSVLSTSGGEQYF
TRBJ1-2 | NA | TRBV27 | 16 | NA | TGTGCCAGCAGTTTCCTGGACAGACTTAATAACTATGGCTACACCTTC | CASSFLDRLNNYGYTF
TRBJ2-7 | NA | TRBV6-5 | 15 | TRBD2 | TGTGCCAGCAGTCAGGCGGGGGGGGCGGCCTACGAGCAGTACTTC | CASSQAGGAAYEQYF
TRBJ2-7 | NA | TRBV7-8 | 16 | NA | TGTGCCAGCAGCGGCCACGGGGGTAATAACGTCTACGAGCAGTACTTC | CASSGHGGNNVYEQYF
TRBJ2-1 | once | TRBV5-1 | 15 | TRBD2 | TGCGCCAGCAGCCGTAGCGGGGGGCCCTACAATGAGCAGTTCTTC | CASSRSGGPYNEQFF
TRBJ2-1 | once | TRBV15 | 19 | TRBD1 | TGTGCCACCAGCAGAGCGAGGGGCCTAGACAGGGCATATATCCATGAGCAGTTCTTC | CATSRARGLDRAYIHEQFF
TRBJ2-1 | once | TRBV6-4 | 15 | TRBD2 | TGTGCCAGCAGTGATAGTGGCGGGGGGGCCCATGAGCAGTTCTTC | CASSDSGGGAHEQFF
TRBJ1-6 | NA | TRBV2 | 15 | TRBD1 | TGTGCCAGCAAGGGAGCCTGGGACAGGGATTCACCCCTCCACTTT | CASKGAWDRDSPLHF